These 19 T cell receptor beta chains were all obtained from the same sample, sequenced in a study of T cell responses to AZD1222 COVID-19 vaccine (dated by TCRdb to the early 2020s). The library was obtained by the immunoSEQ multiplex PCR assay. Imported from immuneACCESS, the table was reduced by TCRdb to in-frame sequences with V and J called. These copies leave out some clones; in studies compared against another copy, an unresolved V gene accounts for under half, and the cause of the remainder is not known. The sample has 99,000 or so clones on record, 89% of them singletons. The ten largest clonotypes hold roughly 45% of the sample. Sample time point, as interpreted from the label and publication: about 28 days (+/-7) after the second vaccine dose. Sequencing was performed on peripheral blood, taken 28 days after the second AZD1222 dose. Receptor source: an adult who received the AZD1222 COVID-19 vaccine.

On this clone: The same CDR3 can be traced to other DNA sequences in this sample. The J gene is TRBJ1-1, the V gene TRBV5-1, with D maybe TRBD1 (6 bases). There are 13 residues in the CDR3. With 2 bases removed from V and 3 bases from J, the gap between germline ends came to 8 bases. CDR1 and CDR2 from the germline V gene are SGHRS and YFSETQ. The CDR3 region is CASSFGGYTEAFF. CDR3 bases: TGCGCCAGCAGCTTTGGGGGCTACACTGAAGCTTTCTTT. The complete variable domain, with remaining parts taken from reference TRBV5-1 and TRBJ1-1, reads KAGVTQTPRYLIKTRGQQVTLSCSPISGHRSVSWYQQTPGQGLQFLFEYFSETQRNKGNFPGRFSGRQFSNSRSEMNVSTLELGDSALYLCASSFGGYTEAFFGQGTRLTVV.

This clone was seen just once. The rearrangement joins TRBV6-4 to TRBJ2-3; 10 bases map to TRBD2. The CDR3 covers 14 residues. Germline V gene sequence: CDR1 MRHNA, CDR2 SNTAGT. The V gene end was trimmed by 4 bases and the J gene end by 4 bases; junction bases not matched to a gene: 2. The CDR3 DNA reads TGTGCCAGCAGTGGAGCGGGGGGGTCAGATACGCAGTATTTT. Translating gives CASSGAGGSDTQYF.

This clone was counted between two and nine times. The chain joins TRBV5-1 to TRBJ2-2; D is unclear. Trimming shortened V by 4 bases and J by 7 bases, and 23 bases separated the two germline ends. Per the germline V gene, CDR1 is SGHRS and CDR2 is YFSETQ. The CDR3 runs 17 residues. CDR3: CASSTSPSLGAVGELFF. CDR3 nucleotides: TGCGCCAGCAGCACATCCCCCTCTCTAGGAGCAGTCGGGGAGCTGTTTTTT.

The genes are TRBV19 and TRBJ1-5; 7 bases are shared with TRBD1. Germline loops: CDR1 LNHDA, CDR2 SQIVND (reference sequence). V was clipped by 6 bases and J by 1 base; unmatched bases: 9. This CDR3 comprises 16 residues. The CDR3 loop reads CASSSQGTLSNQPQHF. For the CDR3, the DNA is TGTGCCAGTAGCTCACAGGGGACCCTCAGCAATCAGCCCCAGCATTTT.

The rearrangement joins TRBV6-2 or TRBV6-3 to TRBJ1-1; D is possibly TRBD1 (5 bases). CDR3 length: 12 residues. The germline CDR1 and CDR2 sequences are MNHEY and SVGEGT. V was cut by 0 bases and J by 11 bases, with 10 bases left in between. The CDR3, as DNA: TGTGCCAGCAGTTACTCGGGGAGGGACGCTTTCTTT. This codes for CASSYSGRDAFF.

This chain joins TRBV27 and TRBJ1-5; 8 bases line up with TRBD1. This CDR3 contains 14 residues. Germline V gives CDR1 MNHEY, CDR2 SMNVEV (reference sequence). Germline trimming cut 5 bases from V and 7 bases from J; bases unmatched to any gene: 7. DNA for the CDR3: TGTGCCAGCAGTCCGGACAGGGAGAGACAGCCCCAGCATTTT. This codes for CASSPDRERQPQHF.

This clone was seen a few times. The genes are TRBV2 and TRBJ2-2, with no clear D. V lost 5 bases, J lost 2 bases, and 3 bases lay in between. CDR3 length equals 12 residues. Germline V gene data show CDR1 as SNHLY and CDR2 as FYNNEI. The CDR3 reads CASSLNTGELFF. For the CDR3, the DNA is TGTGCCAGCAGTCTAAACACCGGGGAGCTGTTTTTT.

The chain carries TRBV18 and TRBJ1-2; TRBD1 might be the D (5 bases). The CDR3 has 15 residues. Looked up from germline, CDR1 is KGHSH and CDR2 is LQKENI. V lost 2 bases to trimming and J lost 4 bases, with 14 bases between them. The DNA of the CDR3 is TGTGCCAGCTCACCATCGGGGGGAACGAGCTATGGCTACACCTTC. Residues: CASSPSGGTSYGYTF.

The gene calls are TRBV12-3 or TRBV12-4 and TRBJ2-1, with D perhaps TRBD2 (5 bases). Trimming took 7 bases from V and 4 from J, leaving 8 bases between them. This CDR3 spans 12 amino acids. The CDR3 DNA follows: TGTGCCAGCAACGGGGAATACAATGAGCAGTTCTTC. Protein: CASNGEYNEQFF.

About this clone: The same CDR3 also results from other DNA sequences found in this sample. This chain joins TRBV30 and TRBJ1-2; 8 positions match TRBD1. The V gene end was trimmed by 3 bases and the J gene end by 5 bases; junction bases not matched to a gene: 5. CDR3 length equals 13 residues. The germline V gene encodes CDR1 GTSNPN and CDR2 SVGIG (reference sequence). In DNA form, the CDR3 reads TGTGCCTGGAGCCGGGACAGGCCTTATGGCTACACCTTC. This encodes CAWSRDRPYGYTF. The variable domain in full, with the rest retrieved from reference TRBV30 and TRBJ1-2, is SQTIHQWPATLVQPVGSPLSLECTVEGTSNPNLYWYRQAAGRGLQLLFYSVGIGQISSEVPQNLSASRPQDRQFILSSKKLLLSDSGFYLCAWSRDRPYGYTFGSGTRLTVV.

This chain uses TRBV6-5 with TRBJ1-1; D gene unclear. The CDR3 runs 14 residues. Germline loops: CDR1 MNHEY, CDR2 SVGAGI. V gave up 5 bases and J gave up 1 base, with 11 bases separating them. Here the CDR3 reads CASSPPRGNTEAFF. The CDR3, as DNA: TGTGCCAGCAGTCCACCGCGGGGGAACACTGAAGCTTTCTTT.

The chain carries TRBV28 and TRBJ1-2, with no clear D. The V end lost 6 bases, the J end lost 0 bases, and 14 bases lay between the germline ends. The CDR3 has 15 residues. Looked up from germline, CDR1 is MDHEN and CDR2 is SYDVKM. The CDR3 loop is CASSPGGVTNYGYTF. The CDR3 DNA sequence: TGTGCCAGCAGCCCAGGAGGAGTAACTAACTATGGCTACACCTTC.

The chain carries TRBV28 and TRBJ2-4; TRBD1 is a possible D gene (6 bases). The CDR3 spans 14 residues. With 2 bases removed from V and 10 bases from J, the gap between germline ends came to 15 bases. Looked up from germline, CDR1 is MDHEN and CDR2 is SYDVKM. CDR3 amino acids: CASSLPRGTLIQYF. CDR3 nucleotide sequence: TGTGCCAGCAGTTTACCAAGGGGGACACTGATTCAGTACTTC.

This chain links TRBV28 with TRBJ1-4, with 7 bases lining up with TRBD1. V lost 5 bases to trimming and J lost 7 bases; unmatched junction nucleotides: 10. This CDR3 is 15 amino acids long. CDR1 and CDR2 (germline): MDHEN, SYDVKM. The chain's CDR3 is CASSKKGAGGEKLFF. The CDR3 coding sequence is TGTGCCAGCAGTAAAAAGGGGGCTGGGGGTGAAAAACTGTTTTTT.

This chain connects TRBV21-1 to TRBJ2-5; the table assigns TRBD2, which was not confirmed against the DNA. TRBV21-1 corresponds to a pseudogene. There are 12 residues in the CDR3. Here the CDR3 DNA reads TGTGCCAGCAGCAAAGACGGGGAGACCCAGTACTTC. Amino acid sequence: CASSKDGETQYF.

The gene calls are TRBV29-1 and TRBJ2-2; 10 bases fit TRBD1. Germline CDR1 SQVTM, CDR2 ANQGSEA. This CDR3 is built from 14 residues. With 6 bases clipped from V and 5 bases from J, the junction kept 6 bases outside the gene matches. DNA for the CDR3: TGCAGCGTCGACCGGGACAGGGGAACCGGGGAGCTGTTTTTT. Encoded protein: CSVDRDRGTGELFF.

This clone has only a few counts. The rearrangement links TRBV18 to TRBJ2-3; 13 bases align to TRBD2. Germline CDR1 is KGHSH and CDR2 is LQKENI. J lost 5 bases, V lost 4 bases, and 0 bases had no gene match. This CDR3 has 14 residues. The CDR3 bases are TGTGCCAGCTCACGACTAGCGGGGGGAGATACGCAGTATTTT. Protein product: CASSRLAGGDTQYF.

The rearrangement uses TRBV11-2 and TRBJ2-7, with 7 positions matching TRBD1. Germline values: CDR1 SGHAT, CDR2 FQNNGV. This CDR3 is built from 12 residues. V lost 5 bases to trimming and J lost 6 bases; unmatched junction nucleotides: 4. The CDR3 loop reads CASSQGTVEQYF. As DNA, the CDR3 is TGTGCCAGCAGCCAAGGGACAGTCGAGCAGTACTTC. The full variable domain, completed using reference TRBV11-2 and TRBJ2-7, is EAGVAQSPRYKIIEKRQSVAFWCNPISGHATLYWYQQILGQGPKLLIQFQNNGVVDDSQLPKDRFSAERLKGVDSTLKIQPAKLEDSAVYLCASSQGTVEQYFGPGTRLTVT.

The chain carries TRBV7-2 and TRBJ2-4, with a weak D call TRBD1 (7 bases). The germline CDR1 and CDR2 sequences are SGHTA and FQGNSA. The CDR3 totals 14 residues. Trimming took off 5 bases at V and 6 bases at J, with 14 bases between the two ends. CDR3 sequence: CASSPPQGGNIQYF. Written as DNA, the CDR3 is TGTGCCAGCAGCCCCCCCCAGGGGGGAAACATTCAGTACTTC.